The source of this T cell receptor (beta chain) is a study of cytomegalovirus exposure and HLA in healthy donors. This clone has only a few counts. Its cognate antigen is unknown. V was clipped by 1 base and J by 2 bases, with 6 bases between them. This CDR3 contains 13 residues. From germline, CDR1 is SGHVS and CDR2 FQNEAQ. PCR involved 60 Vbeta and 13 Jbeta primers. Per the original methods: In a later analysis, about 11 million of 65 million to 80 million unique beta chains occurred in at least two donors. Some clones are missing from TCRdb's copy, which holds only in-frame ones; the method was immunoSEQ multiplex PCR. D and trimming were read from the DNA, whereas the V and J calls and clone size are those reported in that table. Among 150,000 to 200,000 clones, around 82% were seen once, and the ten largest hold roughly 1.7%. Overall study results and limits: It was taken for granted in presence/absence analyses that sequencing depth across donors was roughly uniform. In an earlier analysis, in under 700 donors, most V segments appeared productive either ~90% or ~30% of the time. Later on, an analysis tied over 15,000 TCR beta sequences to HLA alleles at 0.05 false discovery rate.

The rearrangement links TRBV7-8 to TRBJ2-7; D not certain. The clonotype originates from a man aged 40-50 years in good health and CMV-seropositive. The specimen sequenced was PBMCs. Here the CDR3 reads CASSLEPAYEQYF. As DNA, the CDR3 is TGTGCCAGCAGCTTAGAGCCGGCCTACGAGCAGTACTTC.